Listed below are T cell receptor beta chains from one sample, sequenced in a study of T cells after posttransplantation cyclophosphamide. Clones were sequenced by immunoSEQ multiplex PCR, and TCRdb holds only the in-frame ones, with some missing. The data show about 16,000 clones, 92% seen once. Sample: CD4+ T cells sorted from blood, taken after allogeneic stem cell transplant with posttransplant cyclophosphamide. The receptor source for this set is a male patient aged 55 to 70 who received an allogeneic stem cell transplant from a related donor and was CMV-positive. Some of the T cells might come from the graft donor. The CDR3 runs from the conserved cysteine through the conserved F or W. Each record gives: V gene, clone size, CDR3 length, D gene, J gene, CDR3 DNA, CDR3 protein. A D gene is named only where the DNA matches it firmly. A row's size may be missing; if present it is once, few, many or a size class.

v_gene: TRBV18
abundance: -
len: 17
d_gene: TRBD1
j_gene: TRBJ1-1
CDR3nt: TGTGCCAGCTCACCCCGCCCGGGACAGGGGTTGAACACTGAAGCTTTCTTT
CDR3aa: CASSPRPGQGLNTEAFF

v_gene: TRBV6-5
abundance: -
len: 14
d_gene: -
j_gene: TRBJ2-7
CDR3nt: TGTGCCAGCAGTTCGGAAAGGGGCCAGTACGAGCAGTACTTC
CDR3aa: CASSSERGQYEQYF

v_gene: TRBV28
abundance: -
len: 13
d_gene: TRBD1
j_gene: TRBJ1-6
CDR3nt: TGTGCCAGCAGTCCCTACAGGGGGTCACCCCTCCACTTT
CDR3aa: CASSPYRGSPLHF

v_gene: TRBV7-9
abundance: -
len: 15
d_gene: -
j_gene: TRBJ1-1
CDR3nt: TGTGCCAGCAGCTTACTTGAGGGAAGAGCCTTTGAAGCTTTCTTT
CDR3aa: CASSLLEGRAFEAFF

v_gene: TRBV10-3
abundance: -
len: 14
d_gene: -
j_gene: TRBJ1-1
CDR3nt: TGTGCCATCAGTGGACACTCCGGTGACACTGAAGCTTTCTTT
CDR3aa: CAISGHSGDTEAFF

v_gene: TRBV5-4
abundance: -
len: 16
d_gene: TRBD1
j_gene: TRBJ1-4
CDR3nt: TGTGCCAGCAGCTTTGCCAGACAGGGAAGTAATGAAAAACTGTTTTTT
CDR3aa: CASSFARQGSNEKLFF

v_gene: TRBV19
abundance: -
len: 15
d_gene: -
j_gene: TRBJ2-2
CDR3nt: TGTGCCAGTAGACCGAGGACAGCCAACACCGGGGAGCTGTTTTTT
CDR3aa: CASRPRTANTGELFF

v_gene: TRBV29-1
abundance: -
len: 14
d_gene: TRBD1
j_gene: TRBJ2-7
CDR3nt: TGCAGCGTTGCCCCTGGGCAGGGGGCTTACGAGCAGTACTTC
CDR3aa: CSVAPGQGAYEQYF

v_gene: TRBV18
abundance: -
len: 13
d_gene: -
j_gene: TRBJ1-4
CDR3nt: TGTGCCAGCTCTAAGGGGGAGAATGAAAAACTGTTTTTT
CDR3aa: CASSKGENEKLFF

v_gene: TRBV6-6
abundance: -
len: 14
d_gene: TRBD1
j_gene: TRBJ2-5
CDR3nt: TGTGCCAGCAGTCGGACAGGGACCTTAGAGACCCAGTACTTC
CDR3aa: CASSRTGTLETQYF

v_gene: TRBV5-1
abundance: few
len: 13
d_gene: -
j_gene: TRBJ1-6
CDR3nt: TGCGCCAGCAGCTTGGCAGGGAGGTCACCCCTCCACTTT
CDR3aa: CASSLAGRSPLHF

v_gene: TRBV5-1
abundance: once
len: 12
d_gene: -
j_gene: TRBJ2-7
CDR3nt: TGCGCCAGCAGCTTGCCCAGCTACGAGCAGTACTTC
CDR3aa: CASSLPSYEQYF

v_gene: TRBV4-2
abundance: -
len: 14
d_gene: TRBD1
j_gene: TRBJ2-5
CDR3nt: TGTGCCAGCAGCCATGGGACAGGGAAAGAGACCCAGTACTTC
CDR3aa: CASSHGTGKETQYF

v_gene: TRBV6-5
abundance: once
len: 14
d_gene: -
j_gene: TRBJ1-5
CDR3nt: TGTGCCAGCAGTTATGGACAAACCCCAGAGCCCCAGCATTTT
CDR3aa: CASSYGQTPEPQHF

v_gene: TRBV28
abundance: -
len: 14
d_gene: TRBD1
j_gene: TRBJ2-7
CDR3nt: TGTGCCAGCAGCCCCGGACAGGCACCCTACGAGCAGTACTTC
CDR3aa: CASSPGQAPYEQYF

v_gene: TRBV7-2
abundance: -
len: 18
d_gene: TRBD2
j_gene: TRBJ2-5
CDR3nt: TGTGCCAGCAGCTTAGCCCCGGGACTAGGGGCCCTTCAAGAGACCCAGTACTTC
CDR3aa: CASSLAPGLGALQETQYF

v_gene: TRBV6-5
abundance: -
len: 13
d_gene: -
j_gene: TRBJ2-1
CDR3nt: TGTGCCAGCAGCAAGACAGGTTACAATGAGCAGTTCTTC
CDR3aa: CASSKTGYNEQFF

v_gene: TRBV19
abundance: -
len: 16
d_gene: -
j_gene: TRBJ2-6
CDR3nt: TGTGCCAGTTCTACAGGGAGGGTCCCTGGGGCCAACGTCCTGACTTTC
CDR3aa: CASSTGRVPGANVLTF

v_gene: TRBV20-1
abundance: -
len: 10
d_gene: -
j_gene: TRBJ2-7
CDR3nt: TGCAGTTTGGGCGGGGAGGAGCAGTACTTC
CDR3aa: CSLGGEEQYF

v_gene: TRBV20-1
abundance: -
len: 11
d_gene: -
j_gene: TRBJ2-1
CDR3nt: TGCAGTGCTTACGGGAACAATGAGCAGTTCTTC
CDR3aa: CSAYGNNEQFF

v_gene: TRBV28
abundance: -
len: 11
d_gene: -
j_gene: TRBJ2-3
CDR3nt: TGTGCCAGCATCCTCAGGGATACGCAGTATTTT
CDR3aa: CASILRDTQYF

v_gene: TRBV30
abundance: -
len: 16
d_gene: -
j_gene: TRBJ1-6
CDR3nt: TGTGCCTGGAGGGGGGCGGGGGGGTACAATAATTCCCCCCTCCACTTT
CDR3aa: CAWRGAGGYNNSPLHF

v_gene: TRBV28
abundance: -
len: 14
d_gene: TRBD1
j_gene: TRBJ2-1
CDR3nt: TGTGCCAGCAGAACAGGGGGGAGGTGGGATGAGCAGTTCTTC
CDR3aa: CASRTGGRWDEQFF

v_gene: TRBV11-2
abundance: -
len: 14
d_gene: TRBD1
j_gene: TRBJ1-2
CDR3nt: TGTGCCAGCAGACCGAATCGGGACAGGGGGGGCTACACCTTC
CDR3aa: CASRPNRDRGGYTF

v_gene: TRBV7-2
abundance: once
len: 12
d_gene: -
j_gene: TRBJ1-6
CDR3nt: TGTGCCAGCAGCTTGTTTAATTCCCCCCTCCACTTT
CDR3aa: CASSLFNSPLHF

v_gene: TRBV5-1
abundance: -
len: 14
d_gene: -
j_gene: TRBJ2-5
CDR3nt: TGCGCCAGCAGCTTTTGGGCAGGGCAAGAGACCCAGTACTTC
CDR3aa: CASSFWAGQETQYF

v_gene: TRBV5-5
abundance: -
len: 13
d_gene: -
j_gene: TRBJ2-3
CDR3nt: TGTGCCAGCAGCGATGTCGGGACTGATACGCAGTATTTT
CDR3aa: CASSDVGTDTQYF

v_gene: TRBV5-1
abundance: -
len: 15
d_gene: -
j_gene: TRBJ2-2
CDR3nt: TGCGCCAGCAGCTTGGAGGGGGGGGACACCGGGGAGCTGTTTTTT
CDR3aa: CASSLEGGDTGELFF

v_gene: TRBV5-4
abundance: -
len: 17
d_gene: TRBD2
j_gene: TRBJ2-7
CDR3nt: TGTGCCAGCAGCAGCCGTTTAGCGGGGGGCCCTCCCTACGAGCAGTACTTC
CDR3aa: CASSSRLAGGPPYEQYF

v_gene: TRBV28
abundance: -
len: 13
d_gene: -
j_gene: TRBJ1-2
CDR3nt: TGTGCCAGCAGACCAGTCCCAAACTATGGCTACACCTTC
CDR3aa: CASRPVPNYGYTF

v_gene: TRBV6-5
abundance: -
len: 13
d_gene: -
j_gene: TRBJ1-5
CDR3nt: TGTGCCAGCAGCCCGAGGGAATCAGCCCCCCAGCATTTT
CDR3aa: CASSPRESAPQHF

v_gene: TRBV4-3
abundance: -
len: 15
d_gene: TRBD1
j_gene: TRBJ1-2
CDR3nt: TGCGCCAGCAGCCAAGTTAGACAGGGGGCAGGTGGCTACACCTTC
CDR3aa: CASSQVRQGAGGYTF

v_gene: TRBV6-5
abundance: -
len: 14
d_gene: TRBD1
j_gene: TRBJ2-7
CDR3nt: TGTGCCAGCAGCCAGGACAGGGTATCCTACGAGCAGTACTTC
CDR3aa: CASSQDRVSYEQYF

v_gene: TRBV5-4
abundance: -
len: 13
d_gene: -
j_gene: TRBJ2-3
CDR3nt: TGTGCCAGCAGCACGCAGGGAACAGATACGCAGTATTTT
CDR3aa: CASSTQGTDTQYF

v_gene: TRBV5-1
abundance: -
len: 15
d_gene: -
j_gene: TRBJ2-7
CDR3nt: TGCGCCAGCAGCTTGGGGGCCTCAGGGTTATCCGAGCAGTACTTC
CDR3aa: CASSLGASGLSEQYF

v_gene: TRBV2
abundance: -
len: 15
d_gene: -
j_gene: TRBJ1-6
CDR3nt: TGTGCCAGCAGTGAGGCCCGCCCAGATAATTCACCCCTCCACTTT
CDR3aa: CASSEARPDNSPLHF

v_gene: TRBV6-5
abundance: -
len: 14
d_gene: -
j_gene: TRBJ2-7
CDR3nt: TGTGCCAGCAGAGGGGGACAAACCCTAAGCGAGCAGTACTTC
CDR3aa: CASRGGQTLSEQYF

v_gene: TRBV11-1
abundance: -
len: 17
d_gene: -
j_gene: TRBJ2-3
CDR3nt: TGTGCCAGCAGCTTAGCCCCAACAGGGTCGGGCACAGATACGCAGTATTTT
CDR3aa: CASSLAPTGSGTDTQYF

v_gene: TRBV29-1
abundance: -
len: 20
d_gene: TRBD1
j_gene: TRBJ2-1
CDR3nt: TGCAGCGTTGATCGAGCTCCGGGACAGGGGGATGGAAAGGCCTACAATGAGCAGTTCTTC
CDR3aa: CSVDRAPGQGDGKAYNEQFF

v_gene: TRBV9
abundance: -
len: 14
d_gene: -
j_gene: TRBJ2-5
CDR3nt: TGTGCCAGCAGCCGGGGGGCCGCCCAAGAGACCCAGTACTTC
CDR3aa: CASSRGAAQETQYF

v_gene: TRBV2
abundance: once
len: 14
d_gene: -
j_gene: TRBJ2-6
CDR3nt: TGTGCCAGCAGGGCGGGGACTGGGGCCAACGTCCTGACTTTC
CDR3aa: CASRAGTGANVLTF

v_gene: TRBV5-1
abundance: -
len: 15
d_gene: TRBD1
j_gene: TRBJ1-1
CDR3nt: TGCGCCAGCAGCCGTACAGGGGGTATGAACACTGAAGCTTTCTTT
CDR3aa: CASSRTGGMNTEAFF

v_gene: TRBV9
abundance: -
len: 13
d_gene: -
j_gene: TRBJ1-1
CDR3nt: TGTGCCAGCATGCGGGGGACTAACACTGAAGCTTTCTTT
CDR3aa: CASMRGTNTEAFF